This is a list of T cell receptor beta chains from one sample in a study of cytomegalovirus exposure and HLA in healthy donors. Clones were read by immunoSEQ multiplex PCR, and TCRdb kept only the in-frame ones, dropping some. The sample's table shows under 250,000 clones. Sequences were obtained from PBMCs. The source of these receptors is a girl aged 2 to 9 in good health and CMV-seropositive. Both conserved end residues are part of each CDR3. A D gene is named only where the DNA matches it firmly.

d_gene: TRBD1; v_gene: TRBV5-3; j_gene: TRBJ1-1; CDR3nt: TGTGCCAGAAGCTTAGGGACAGGGGGGGAAGCTTTCTTT; CDR3aa: CARSLGTGGEAFF
d_gene: TRBD2; v_gene: TRBV5-1; j_gene: TRBJ2-3; CDR3nt: TGCGCCAGCAGCTTGGCCGCGGGACTAGCGGGAAAAGATACGCAGTATTTT; CDR3aa: CASSLAAGLAGKDTQYF
d_gene: TRBD2; v_gene: TRBV28; j_gene: TRBJ2-3; CDR3nt: TGTGCCAGCAGTCTCGGGGTATATAGCGGGAGGGCCGGGGATACGCAGTATTTT; CDR3aa: CASSLGVYSGRAGDTQYF
d_gene: TRBD1; v_gene: TRBV13; j_gene: TRBJ2-3; CDR3nt: TGTGCCAGCAGCACTGGGACAGAGGGGCAGTATTTT; CDR3aa: CASSTGTEGQYF
d_gene: TRBD2; v_gene: TRBV28; j_gene: TRBJ2-1; CDR3nt: TGTGCCAGCAGCACTAGCGGGAGGGGGTACAATGAGCAGTTCTTC; CDR3aa: CASSTSGRGYNEQFF
d_gene: TRBD1; v_gene: TRBV19; j_gene: TRBJ1-5; CDR3nt: TGTGCCAGTAGGTTACAGGGGGGTGGTCAGCCCCAGCATTTT; CDR3aa: CASRLQGGGQPQHF
d_gene: .; v_gene: TRBV14; j_gene: TRBJ1-2; CDR3nt: TGTGCCAGCAGCCAAGGCAGGGGCAGCTATGGCTACACCTTC; CDR3aa: CASSQGRGSYGYTF
d_gene: TRBD1; v_gene: TRBV5-1; j_gene: TRBJ1-5; CDR3nt: TGCGCCAGCAGCTTGGGGGACAGTAGCAATCAGCCCCAGCATTTT; CDR3aa: CASSLGDSSNQPQHF
d_gene: .; v_gene: TRBV18; j_gene: TRBJ1-6; CDR3nt: TGTGCCAGCTCCCCCGGGGCAGGGGATTCACCCCTCCACTTT; CDR3aa: CASSPGAGDSPLHF
d_gene: .; v_gene: TRBV10-1; j_gene: TRBJ1-5; CDR3nt: TGCGCCAGCAGTGGGGGACCTGGGGGCTCCAATCAGCCCCAGCATTTT; CDR3aa: CASSGGPGGSNQPQHF
d_gene: .; v_gene: TRBV9; j_gene: TRBJ2-7; CDR3nt: TGTGCCAGCAGCCCCGGAGTCTACGAGCAGTACTTC; CDR3aa: CASSPGVYEQYF
d_gene: TRBD1; v_gene: TRBV27; j_gene: TRBJ2-7; CDR3nt: TGTGCCAGCAGTTGGAGAACCGGGACAGCCGATTACGAGCAGTACTTC; CDR3aa: CASSWRTGTADYEQYF
d_gene: .; v_gene: TRBV7-9; j_gene: TRBJ2-1; CDR3nt: TGTGCCAGCAGCTTAGCCCACATAGGGGATGAGCAGTTCTTC; CDR3aa: CASSLAHIGDEQFF
d_gene: .; v_gene: TRBV9; j_gene: TRBJ1-2; CDR3nt: TGTGCCAGCAGCTCCCGCGATGGCTACACCTTC; CDR3aa: CASSSRDGYTF
d_gene: .; v_gene: TRBV19; j_gene: TRBJ2-5; CDR3nt: TGTGCCAGTAGTATACCCAACAGCCAAGAGACCCAGTACTTC; CDR3aa: CASSIPNSQETQYF
d_gene: .; v_gene: TRBV6-1; j_gene: TRBJ1-2; CDR3nt: TGTGCCAGCAGTGTAGCAGCAAACTATGGCTACACCTTC; CDR3aa: CASSVAANYGYTF
d_gene: TRBD2; v_gene: TRBV10-1; j_gene: TRBJ2-5; CDR3nt: TGCGCCAGCAGCGCCGGGGCGGGAGGGCAAGAGACCCAGTACTTC; CDR3aa: CASSAGAGGQETQYF
d_gene: .; v_gene: TRBV29-1; j_gene: TRBJ2-7; CDR3nt: TGCAGCGTTGTTATAGCGGTGTCCTACGAGCAGTACTTC; CDR3aa: CSVVIAVSYEQYF
d_gene: TRBD2; v_gene: TRBV9; j_gene: TRBJ2-7; CDR3nt: TGTGCCAGCAGCCCGTCCCCGGGACTAGCGGGGCCTCTGTACTTC; CDR3aa: CASSPSPGLAGPLYF
d_gene: .; v_gene: TRBV29-1; j_gene: TRBJ1-4; CDR3nt: TGCAGCGTCGGTCCCGGGACTGGAGATGAAAAACTGTTTTTT; CDR3aa: CSVGPGTGDEKLFF
d_gene: TRBD1; v_gene: TRBV27; j_gene: TRBJ2-1; CDR3nt: TGTGCCAGCAGTTCACAGGGGGGCAATGAGCAGTTCTTC; CDR3aa: CASSSQGGNEQFF
d_gene: TRBD2; v_gene: TRBV6-6; j_gene: TRBJ2-3; CDR3nt: TGTGCCAGCAGTACGGGACTACCGACGCAGTATTTT; CDR3aa: CASSTGLPTQYF
d_gene: .; v_gene: TRBV5-6; j_gene: TRBJ2-5; CDR3nt: TGTGCCAGCAGCCCGGTGTCCAGGGAGACCCAGTACTTC; CDR3aa: CASSPVSRETQYF
d_gene: .; v_gene: TRBV18; j_gene: TRBJ2-7; CDR3nt: TGTGCCAGCTCACCAGGAGTTTACGAGCAGTACTTC; CDR3aa: CASSPGVYEQYF
d_gene: TRBD2; v_gene: TRBV11-2; j_gene: TRBJ2-1; CDR3nt: TGTGCCAGCAGCTTGTGGGCGGGAGTCCTGGTAAATGAGCAGTTCTTC; CDR3aa: CASSLWAGVLVNEQFF
d_gene: .; v_gene: TRBV28; j_gene: TRBJ2-7; CDR3nt: TGTGCCAGCAGTTTTCTGTTCTACGAGCAGTACTTC; CDR3aa: CASSFLFYEQYF
d_gene: TRBD1; v_gene: TRBV30; j_gene: TRBJ1-5; CDR3nt: TGTGCCTGGAGTCCGACAGGGGTCCAGCCCCAGCATTTT; CDR3aa: CAWSPTGVQPQHF
d_gene: TRBD2; v_gene: TRBV5-1; j_gene: TRBJ2-7; CDR3nt: TGCGCCAGCAGCTTGGCCGCGGGAGACCTCTACGAGCAGTACTTC; CDR3aa: CASSLAAGDLYEQYF
d_gene: .; v_gene: TRBV29-1; j_gene: TRBJ1-1; CDR3nt: TGCAGCGTTGGCAGGAACACTGAAGCTTTCTTT; CDR3aa: CSVGRNTEAFF
d_gene: .; v_gene: TRBV2; j_gene: TRBJ1-1; CDR3nt: TGTGCCAGCACCGGAGCTACTGAAGCTTTCTTT; CDR3aa: CASTGATEAFF
d_gene: TRBD1; v_gene: TRBV28; j_gene: TRBJ1-1; CDR3nt: TGTGCCAGCAGTTTAGCAGGACAGGGGGCGAGGGCCGTGAACACTGAAGCTTTCTTT; CDR3aa: CASSLAGQGARAVNTEAFF
d_gene: TRBD1; v_gene: TRBV28; j_gene: TRBJ2-7; CDR3nt: TGTGCCAGCAGTCCTACGAACCGGGACAGGGCGTACTTC; CDR3aa: CASSPTNRDRAYF
d_gene: .; v_gene: TRBV15; j_gene: TRBJ2-1; CDR3nt: TGTGCCACCAGCAGAGATACGAGCGGCTACAATGAGCAGTTCTTC; CDR3aa: CATSRDTSGYNEQFF
d_gene: .; v_gene: TRBV5-1; j_gene: TRBJ1-4; CDR3nt: TGCGCCAGCAGCTTGGGAGGAGGGAACGAAAAACTGTTTTTT; CDR3aa: CASSLGGGNEKLFF
d_gene: TRBD2; v_gene: TRBV6-1; j_gene: TRBJ2-1; CDR3nt: TGTGCCAGCAGTGAGGAGCGGGGTGCCTACAATGAGCAGTTCTTC; CDR3aa: CASSEERGAYNEQFF
d_gene: TRBD2; v_gene: TRBV5-4; j_gene: TRBJ2-3; CDR3nt: TGTGCCAGCAGCTCGGGACTAGCGGGAGTTGGAGATACGCAGTATTTT; CDR3aa: CASSSGLAGVGDTQYF
d_gene: TRBD2; v_gene: TRBV5-1; j_gene: TRBJ2-5; CDR3nt: TGCGCCAGCAGCTTGTCTAGCGGAAAAGAGACCCAGTACTTC; CDR3aa: CASSLSSGKETQYF
d_gene: .; v_gene: TRBV27; j_gene: TRBJ1-5; CDR3nt: TGTGCCAGCACCCGAAGGGAGGATACTTCCAATCAGCCCCAGCATTTT; CDR3aa: CASTRREDTSNQPQHF
d_gene: TRBD1; v_gene: TRBV2; j_gene: TRBJ2-7; CDR3nt: TGTGCCAGCCGGGACAGCTCCGGATCCTACGAGCAGTACTTC; CDR3aa: CASRDSSGSYEQYF
d_gene: TRBD1; v_gene: TRBV28; j_gene: TRBJ2-5; CDR3nt: TGTGCCAGCAGTTTATCTACAGGGGACCAAACCAAAGAGACCCAGTACTTC; CDR3aa: CASSLSTGDQTKETQYF
d_gene: .; v_gene: TRBV7-9; j_gene: TRBJ1-5; CDR3nt: TGTGCCAGCAGCTTAGAACGGGGAGCACCAGGGGGCAATCAGCCCCAGCATTTT; CDR3aa: CASSLERGAPGGNQPQHF
d_gene: TRBD2; v_gene: TRBV5-1; j_gene: TRBJ2-2; CDR3nt: TGCGCCAGCACCTCGCCCCGCCCGGCTAGCGGGAGCGACACCGGGGAGCTGTTTTTT; CDR3aa: CASTSPRPASGSDTGELFF
d_gene: TRBD1; v_gene: TRBV25-1; j_gene: TRBJ1-1; CDR3nt: TGTGCCAGCAGTGAATCCGGGACAGGTATTTGGAACACTGAAGCTTTCTTT; CDR3aa: CASSESGTGIWNTEAFF
d_gene: TRBD2; v_gene: TRBV7-8; j_gene: TRBJ2-7; CDR3nt: TGTGCCAGCAGCTTCATAACCGGGACTAGCGGGAGAGTCTACGAGCAGTACTTC; CDR3aa: CASSFITGTSGRVYEQYF
d_gene: TRBD2; v_gene: TRBV11-3; j_gene: TRBJ2-3; CDR3nt: TGTGCCAGCAGCTTAACTAGCGGGACAGATACGCAGTATTTT; CDR3aa: CASSLTSGTDTQYF
d_gene: .; v_gene: TRBV6-1; j_gene: TRBJ2-5; CDR3nt: TGTGCCAGCAGCCCAAATCCCCGTAGTGAGACCCAGTACTTC; CDR3aa: CASSPNPRSETQYF
d_gene: TRBD2; v_gene: TRBV11-2; j_gene: TRBJ2-7; CDR3nt: TGTGCCAGCAGCTTAAGGCTAGCGGGAGGGTACGAGCAGTACTTC; CDR3aa: CASSLRLAGGYEQYF
d_gene: TRBD1; v_gene: TRBV5-1; j_gene: TRBJ1-4; CDR3nt: TGCGCCAGCGGCTCCCGACAGGGCACAGGTGAAAAACTGTTTTTT; CDR3aa: CASGSRQGTGEKLFF
d_gene: .; v_gene: TRBV5-1; j_gene: TRBJ2-2; CDR3nt: TGCGCCAGCAGCTCCGCTAGCGTTGCCGGGGAGCTGTTTTTT; CDR3aa: CASSSASVAGELFF
d_gene: TRBD1; v_gene: TRBV28; j_gene: TRBJ1-5; CDR3nt: TGTGCCAGCAGAATACAGGGGGCGACTCAGCCCCAGCATTTT; CDR3aa: CASRIQGATQPQHF
d_gene: .; v_gene: TRBV7-9; j_gene: TRBJ1-5; CDR3nt: TGTGCCAGCAGCTTAGCCCTCAATCAGCCCCAGCATTTT; CDR3aa: CASSLALNQPQHF
d_gene: .; v_gene: TRBV28; j_gene: TRBJ2-1; CDR3nt: TGTGCCAGCAGGGGTCGGGAGTCGTACAATGAGCAGTTCTTC; CDR3aa: CASRGRESYNEQFF
d_gene: TRBD2; v_gene: TRBV6-5; j_gene: TRBJ2-1; CDR3nt: TGTGCCAGCAGCCCAGCGGGGTCGTACAATGAGCAGTTCTTC; CDR3aa: CASSPAGSYNEQFF
d_gene: TRBD2; v_gene: TRBV4-1; j_gene: TRBJ2-1; CDR3nt: TGCGCCAGCAGCCAGGAACTAGCGGGAGGAGTAGGGGGCGATGAGCAGTTCTTC; CDR3aa: CASSQELAGGVGGDEQFF
d_gene: TRBD2; v_gene: TRBV5-1; j_gene: TRBJ2-1; CDR3nt: TGCGCCAGCAGCTTGGCCCAGACTAGCGAAAGCTCCTACAATGAGCAGTTCTTC; CDR3aa: CASSLAQTSESSYNEQFF
d_gene: .; v_gene: TRBV27; j_gene: TRBJ2-1; CDR3nt: TGTGCCAGCAGTTTACGCTATCTCAATGAGCAGTTCTTC; CDR3aa: CASSLRYLNEQFF
d_gene: TRBD2; v_gene: TRBV5-1; j_gene: TRBJ2-2; CDR3nt: TGCGCCAGCAGCTTGGTTAGCGGGATCACCGGGGAGCTGTTTTTT; CDR3aa: CASSLVSGITGELFF
d_gene: .; v_gene: TRBV6-5; j_gene: TRBJ1-4; CDR3nt: TGTGCCAGCAGAGGGGCGAGTGAAAAACTGTTTTTT; CDR3aa: CASRGASEKLFF
d_gene: TRBD1; v_gene: TRBV25-1; j_gene: TRBJ1-2; CDR3nt: TGTGCCAGCAGTAATATGGGGACAGGAGGTTATGGCTACACCTTC; CDR3aa: CASSNMGTGGYGYTF